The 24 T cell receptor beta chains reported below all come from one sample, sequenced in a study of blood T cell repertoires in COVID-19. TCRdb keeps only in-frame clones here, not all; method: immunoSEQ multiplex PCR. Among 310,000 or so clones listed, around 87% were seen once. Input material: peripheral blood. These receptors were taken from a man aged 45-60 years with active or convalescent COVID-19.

Here the CDR3 reads CASSRTGSNTGELFF. DNA for the CDR3: TGTGCCAGCAGCCGAACCGGGAGTAACACCGGGGAGCTGTTTTTT. This chain connects TRBV6-2 or TRBV6-3 to TRBJ2-2, with D tentatively TRBD2 (6 bases). From germline, CDR1 is MNHEY and CDR2 SVGEGT. V was pared by 6 bases and J by 2 bases, with 13 bases between. This CDR3 region has 15 residues.

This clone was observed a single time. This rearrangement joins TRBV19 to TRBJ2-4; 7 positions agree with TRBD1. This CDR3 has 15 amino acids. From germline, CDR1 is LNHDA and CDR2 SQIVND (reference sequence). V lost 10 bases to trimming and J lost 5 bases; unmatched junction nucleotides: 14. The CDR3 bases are TGTGCCACAAGCCTCCCCGGGGACAGACAAAACATTCAGTACTTC. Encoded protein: CATSLPGDRQNIQYF.

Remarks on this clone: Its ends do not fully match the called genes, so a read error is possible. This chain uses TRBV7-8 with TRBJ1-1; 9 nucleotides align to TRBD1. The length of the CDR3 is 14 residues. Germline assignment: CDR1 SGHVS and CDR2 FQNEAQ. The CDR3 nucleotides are TGTGCCAGCACGAGGGGGACAGGGAACCCTGAAGCTTTCTTT. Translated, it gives CASTRGTGNPEAFF.

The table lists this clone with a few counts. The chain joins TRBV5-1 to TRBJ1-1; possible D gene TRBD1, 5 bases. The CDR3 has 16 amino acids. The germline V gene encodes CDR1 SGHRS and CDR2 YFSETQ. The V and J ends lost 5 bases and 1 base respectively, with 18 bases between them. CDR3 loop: CASRDTAAGRNTEAFF. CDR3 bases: TGCGCCAGCAGAGATACCGCAGCGGGGCGGAACACTGAAGCTTTCTTT.

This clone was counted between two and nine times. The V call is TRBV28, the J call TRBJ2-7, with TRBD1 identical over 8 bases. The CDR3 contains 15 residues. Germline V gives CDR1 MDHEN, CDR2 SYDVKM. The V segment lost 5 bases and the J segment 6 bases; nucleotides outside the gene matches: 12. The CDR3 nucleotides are TGTGCCAGCAGTCCAGGACAGGGAGAATCATCCGAGCAGTACTTC. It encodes CASSPGQGESSEQYF.

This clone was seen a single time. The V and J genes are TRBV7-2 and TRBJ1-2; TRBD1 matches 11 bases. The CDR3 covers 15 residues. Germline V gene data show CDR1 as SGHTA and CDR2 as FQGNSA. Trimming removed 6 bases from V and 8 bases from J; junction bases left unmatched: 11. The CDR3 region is CASSRGQGASWGYTF. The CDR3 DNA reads TGTGCCAGCAGTCGAGGACAGGGGGCTTCGTGGGGCTACACCTTC.

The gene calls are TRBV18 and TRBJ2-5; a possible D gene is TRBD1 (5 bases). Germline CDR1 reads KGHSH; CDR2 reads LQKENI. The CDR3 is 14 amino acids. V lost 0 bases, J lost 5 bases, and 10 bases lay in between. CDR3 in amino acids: CASSPPARDETQYF. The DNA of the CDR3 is TGTGCCAGCTCACCACCGGCCAGGGATGAGACCCAGTACTTC.

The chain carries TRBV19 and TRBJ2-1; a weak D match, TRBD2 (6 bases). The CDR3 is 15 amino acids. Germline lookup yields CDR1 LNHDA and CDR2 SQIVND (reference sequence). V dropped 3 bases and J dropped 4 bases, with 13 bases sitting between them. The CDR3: CASSILGGVYNEQFF. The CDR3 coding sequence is TGTGCCAGTAGTATTTTGGGCGGGGTTTACAATGAGCAGTTCTTC.

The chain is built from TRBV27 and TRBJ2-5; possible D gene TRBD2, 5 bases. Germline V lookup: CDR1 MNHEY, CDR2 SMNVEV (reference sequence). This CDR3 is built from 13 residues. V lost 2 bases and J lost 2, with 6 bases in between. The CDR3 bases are TGTGCCAGCAGTTTAGGGAGACAAGAGACCCAGTACTTC. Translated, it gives CASSLGRQETQYF.

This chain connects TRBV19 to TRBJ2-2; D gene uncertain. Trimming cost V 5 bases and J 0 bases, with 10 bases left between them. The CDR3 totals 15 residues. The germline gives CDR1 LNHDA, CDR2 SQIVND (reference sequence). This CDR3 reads CASSWSSANTGELFF. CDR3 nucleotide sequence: TGTGCCAGTAGTTGGAGCAGCGCGAACACCGGGGAGCTGTTTTTT.

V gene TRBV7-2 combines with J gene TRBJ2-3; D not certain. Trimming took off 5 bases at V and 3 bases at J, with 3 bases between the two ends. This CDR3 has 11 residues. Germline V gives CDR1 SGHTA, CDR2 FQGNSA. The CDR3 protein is CASSQTDTQYF. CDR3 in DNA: TGTGCCAGCAGCCAGACAGATACGCAGTATTTT. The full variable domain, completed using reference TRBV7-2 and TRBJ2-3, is GAGVSQSPSNKVTEKGKDVELRCDPISGHTALYWYRQSLGQGLEFLIYFQGNSAPDKSGLPSDRFSAERTGGSVSTLTIQRTQQEDSAVYLCASSQTDTQYFGPGTRLTVL.

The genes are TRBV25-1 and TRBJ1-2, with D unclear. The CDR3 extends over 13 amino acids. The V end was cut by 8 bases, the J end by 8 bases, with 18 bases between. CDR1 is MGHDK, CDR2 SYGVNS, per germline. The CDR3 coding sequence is TGTGCCAGCCAAGCCGAGGGTAGGTCAGGCTACACCTTC. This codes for CASQAEGRSGYTF.

The CDR3 reads CASSLLIKEWQLFF. The CDR3 region has the DNA TGTGCCAGCAGTTTACTTATCAAGGAGTGGCAACTGTTTTTT. The chain uses TRBV28 and TRBJ1-4; D call uncertain. Germline values: CDR1 MDHEN, CDR2 SYDVKM. The ends were cut back, 2 bases at V and 12 bases at J, with 16 bases in the middle. The CDR3 extends over 14 amino acids.

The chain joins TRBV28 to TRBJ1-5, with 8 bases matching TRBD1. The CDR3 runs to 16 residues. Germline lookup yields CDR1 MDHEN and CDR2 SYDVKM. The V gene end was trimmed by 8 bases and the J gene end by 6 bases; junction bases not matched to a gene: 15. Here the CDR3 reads CASQGAGERGGQPQHF. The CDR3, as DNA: TGTGCCAGCCAGGGGGCAGGGGAGAGAGGGGGTCAGCCCCAGCATTTT. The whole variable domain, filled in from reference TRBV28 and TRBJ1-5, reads DVKVTQSSRYLVKRTGEKVFLECVQDMDHENMFWYRQDPGLGLRLIYFSYDVKMKEKGDIPEGYSVSREKKERFSLILESASTNQTSMYLCASQGAGERGGQPQHFGDGTRLSIL.

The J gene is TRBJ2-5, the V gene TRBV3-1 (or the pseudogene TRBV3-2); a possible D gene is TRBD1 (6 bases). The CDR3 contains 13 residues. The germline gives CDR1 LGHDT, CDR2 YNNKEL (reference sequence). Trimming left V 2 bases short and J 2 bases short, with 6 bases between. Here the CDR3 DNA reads TGTGCCAGCAGCCAACAGGGGCAAGAGACCCAGTACTTC. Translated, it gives CASSQQGQETQYF.

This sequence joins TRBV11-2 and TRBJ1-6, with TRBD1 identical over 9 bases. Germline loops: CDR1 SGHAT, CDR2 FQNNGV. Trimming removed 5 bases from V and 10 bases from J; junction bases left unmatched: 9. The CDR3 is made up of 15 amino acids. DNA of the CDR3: TGTGCCAGCAGCCCGGGACAGGGAAGATGGTCACCCCTCCACTTT. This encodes CASSPGQGRWSPLHF.

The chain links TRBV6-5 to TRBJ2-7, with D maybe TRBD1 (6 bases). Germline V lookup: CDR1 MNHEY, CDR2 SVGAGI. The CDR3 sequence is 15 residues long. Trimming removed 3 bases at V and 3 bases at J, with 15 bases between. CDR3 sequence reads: CASSYTATGFYEQYF. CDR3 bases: TGTGCCAGCAGTTATACTGCGACAGGATTCTACGAGCAGTACTTC.

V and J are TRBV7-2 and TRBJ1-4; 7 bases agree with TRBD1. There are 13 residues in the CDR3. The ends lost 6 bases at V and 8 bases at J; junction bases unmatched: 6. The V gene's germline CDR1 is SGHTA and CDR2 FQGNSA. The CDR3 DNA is TGTGCCAGCAGGGGACAGCTAGGGGAAAAACTGTTTTTT. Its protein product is CASRGQLGEKLFF.

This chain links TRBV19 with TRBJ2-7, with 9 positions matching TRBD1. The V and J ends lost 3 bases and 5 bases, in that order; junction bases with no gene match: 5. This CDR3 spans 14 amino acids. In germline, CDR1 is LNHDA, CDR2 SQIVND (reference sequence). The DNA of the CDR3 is TGTGCCAGTAGTATCCGACAGGGGGTCAACGAGCAGTACTTC. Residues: CASSIRQGVNEQYF.

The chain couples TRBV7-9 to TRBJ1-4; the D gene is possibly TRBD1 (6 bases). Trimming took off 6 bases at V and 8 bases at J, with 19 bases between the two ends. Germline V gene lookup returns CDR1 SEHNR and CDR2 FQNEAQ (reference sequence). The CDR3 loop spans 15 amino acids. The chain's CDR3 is CASSFTGRVGEKLFF. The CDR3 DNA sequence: TGTGCCAGCAGTTTTACAGGGAGGGTTGGGGAAAAACTGTTTTTT.

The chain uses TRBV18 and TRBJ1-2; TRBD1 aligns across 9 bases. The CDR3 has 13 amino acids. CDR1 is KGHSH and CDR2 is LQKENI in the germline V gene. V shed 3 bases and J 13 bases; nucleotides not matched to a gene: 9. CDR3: CASSPRTGDVFTF. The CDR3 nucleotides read TGTGCCAGCTCACCGCGGACAGGGGATGTCTTCACCTTC.

The CDR3 spells CASSRLAGAADTQYF. CDR3 bases: TGTGCCAGTAGTCGACTAGCGGGAGCGGCAGATACGCAGTATTTT. J is TRBJ2-3 and V is TRBV19; 12 nucleotides match TRBD2. CDR1 is LNHDA, CDR2 SQIVND, per germline (reference sequence). The CDR3 has 15 amino acids. With 5 bases clipped from V and 4 bases from J, the junction kept 4 bases outside the gene matches.

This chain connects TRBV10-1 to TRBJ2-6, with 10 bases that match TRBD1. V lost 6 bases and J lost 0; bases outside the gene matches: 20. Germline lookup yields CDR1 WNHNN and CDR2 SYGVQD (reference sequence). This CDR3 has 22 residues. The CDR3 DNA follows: TGCGCCAGCAGCGCCCCGGGACAGGGGTTTTTTTACCTCAACTCTGGGGCCAACGTCCTGACTTTC. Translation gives CASSAPGQGFFYLNSGANVLTF.

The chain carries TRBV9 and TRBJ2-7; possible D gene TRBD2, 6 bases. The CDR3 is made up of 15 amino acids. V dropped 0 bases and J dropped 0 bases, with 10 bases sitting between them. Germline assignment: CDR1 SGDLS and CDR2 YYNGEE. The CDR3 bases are TGTGCCAGCAGCGTAGGGGGGGACCACTCCTACGAGCAGTACTTC. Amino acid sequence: CASSVGGDHSYEQYF.